A single sample gave rise to the 3 T cell receptor beta chains below, sequenced in a study of cytomegalovirus exposure and HLA in healthy donors. The study ran its PCR with 60 Vbeta and 13 Jbeta primers. Sequencing used immunoSEQ multiplex PCR; TCRdb keeps in-frame clones, though not all of them. The sample lists about 220,000 clones, roughly 84% seen once, with roughly 0.71% in the top ten. Sequenced sample: PBMCs. These receptor sequences come from a boy aged 2 to 10 in good health and CMV-seronegative.

This clone was detected a few times. The chain links TRBV7-2 to TRBJ1-2; D is possibly TRBD1 (6 bases). Germline assignment: CDR1 SGHTA and CDR2 FQGNSA. This CDR3 region has 15 residues. V was trimmed by 5 bases and J by 5 bases, leaving 18 bases between them. CDR3 amino acids: CASSQGGQKIYGYTF. In DNA, the CDR3 is TGTGCCAGCAGCCAAGGAGGACAGAAAATATATGGCTACACCTTC. The full variable domain, rest sourced from reference TRBV7-2 and TRBJ1-2, is GAGVSQSPSNKVTEKGKDVELRCDPISGHTALYWYRQSLGQGLEFLIYFQGNSAPDKSGLPSDRFSAERTGGSVSTLTIQRTQQEDSAVYLCASSQGGQKIYGYTFGSGTRLTVV.

The DNA for the CDR3 is TGTGCCAGCAGCAAGGACAGGACCGGCCACGAGCAGTACTTC. This sequence encodes CASSKDRTGHEQYF. V gene TRBV2 combines with J gene TRBJ2-7; 7 nucleotides line up with TRBD1. V was clipped by 6 bases and J by 5 bases; unmatched bases: 10. This CDR3 is 14 amino acids long. The germline V gene has CDR1 SNHLY and CDR2 FYNNEI.

This rearrangement joins TRBV14 to TRBJ1-3, with D unresolved. Trimming removed 2 bases from V and 1 base from J, with 6 bases in between. Germline values: CDR1 SGHDN, CDR2 FVKESK. The CDR3 is 14 residues long. The CDR3 reads CASSQRVSGNTIYF. As DNA, the CDR3 is TGTGCCAGCAGCCAACGGGTATCTGGAAACACCATATATTTT.